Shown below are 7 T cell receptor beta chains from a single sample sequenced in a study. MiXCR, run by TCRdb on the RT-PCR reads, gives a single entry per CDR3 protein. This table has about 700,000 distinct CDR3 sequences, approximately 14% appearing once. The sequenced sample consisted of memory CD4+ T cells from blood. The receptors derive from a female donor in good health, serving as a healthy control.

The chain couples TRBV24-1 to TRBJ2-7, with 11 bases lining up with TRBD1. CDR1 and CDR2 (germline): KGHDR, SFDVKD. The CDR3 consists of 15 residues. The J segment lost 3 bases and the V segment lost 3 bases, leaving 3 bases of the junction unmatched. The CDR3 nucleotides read TGTGCCACCAGTGATATCGGGACAGGGGGCTACGAGCAGTACTTC. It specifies CATSDIGTGGYEQYF.

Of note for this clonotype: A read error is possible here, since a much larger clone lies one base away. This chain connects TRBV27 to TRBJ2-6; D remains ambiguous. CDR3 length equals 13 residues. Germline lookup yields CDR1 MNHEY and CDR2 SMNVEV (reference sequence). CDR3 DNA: TGTGCCAGCAGGGGCTCTGGGTCCAACGTCCTGACTTTC. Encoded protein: CASRGSGSNVLTF. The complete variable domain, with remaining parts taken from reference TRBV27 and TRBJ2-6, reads EAQVTQNPRYLITVTGKKLTVTCSQNMNHEYMSWYRQDPGLGLRQIYYSMNVEVTDKGDVPEGYKVSRKEKRNFPLILESPSPNQTSLYFCASRGSGSNVLTFGAGSRLTVL.

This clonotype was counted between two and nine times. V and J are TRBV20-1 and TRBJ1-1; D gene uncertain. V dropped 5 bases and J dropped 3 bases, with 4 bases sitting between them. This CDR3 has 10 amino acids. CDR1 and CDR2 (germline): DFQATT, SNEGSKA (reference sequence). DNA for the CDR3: TGCAGTGCTTGGTACACTGAAGCTTTCTTT. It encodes CSAWYTEAFF.

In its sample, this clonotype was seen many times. This chain's CDR3 is CASSLDGPGGPQETQYF. The CDR3 DNA follows: TGTGCCAGCAGCTTAGATGGACCGGGAGGGCCCCAAGAGACCCAGTACTTC. The chain combines TRBV7-2 with TRBJ2-5, with 8 bases matching TRBD2. Trimming took 1 base from V and 1 from J; bases not matched to a gene: 8. The CDR3 consists of 17 residues. Germline values: CDR1 SGHTA, CDR2 FQGNSA. The entire variable domain, with the rest obtained from reference TRBV7-2 and TRBJ2-5, is as follows: GAGVSQSPSNKVTEKGKDVELRCDPISGHTALYWYRQSLGQGLEFLIYFQGNSAPDKSGLPSDRFSAERTGGSVSTLTIQRTQQEDSAVYLCASSLDGPGGPQETQYFGPGTRLLVL.

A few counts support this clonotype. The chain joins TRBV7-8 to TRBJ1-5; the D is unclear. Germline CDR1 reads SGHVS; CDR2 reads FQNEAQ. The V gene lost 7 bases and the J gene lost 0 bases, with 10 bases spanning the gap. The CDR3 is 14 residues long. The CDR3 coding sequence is TGTGCCAGCACCGGCGCCGGTAGCAATCAGCCCCAGCATTTT. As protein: CASTGAGSNQPQHF.

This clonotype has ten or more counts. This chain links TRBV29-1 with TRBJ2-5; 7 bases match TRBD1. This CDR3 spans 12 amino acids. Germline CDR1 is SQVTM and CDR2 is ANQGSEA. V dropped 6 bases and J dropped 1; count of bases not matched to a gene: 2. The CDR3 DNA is TGCAGCGTCGGGACAGCCCAAGAGACCCAGTACTTC. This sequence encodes CSVGTAQETQYF.

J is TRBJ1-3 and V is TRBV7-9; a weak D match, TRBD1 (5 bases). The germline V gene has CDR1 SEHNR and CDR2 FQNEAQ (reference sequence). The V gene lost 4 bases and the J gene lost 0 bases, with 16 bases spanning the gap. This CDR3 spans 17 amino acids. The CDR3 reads CASSSGRGQYSGNTIYF. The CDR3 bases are TGTGCCAGCAGCTCAGGCCGGGGCCAGTACTCTGGAAACACCATATATTTT.